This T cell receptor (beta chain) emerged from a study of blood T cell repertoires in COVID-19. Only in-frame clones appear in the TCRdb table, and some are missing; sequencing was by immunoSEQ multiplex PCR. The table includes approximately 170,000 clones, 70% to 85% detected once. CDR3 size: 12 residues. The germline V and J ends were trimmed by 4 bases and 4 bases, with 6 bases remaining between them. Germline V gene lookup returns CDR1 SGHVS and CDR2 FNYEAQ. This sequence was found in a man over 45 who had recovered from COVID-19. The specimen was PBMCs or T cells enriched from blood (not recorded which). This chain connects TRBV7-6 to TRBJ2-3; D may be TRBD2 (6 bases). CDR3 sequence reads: CASSSSADTQYF. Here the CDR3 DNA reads TGTGCCAGCAGCTCTAGCGCAGATACGCAGTATTTT. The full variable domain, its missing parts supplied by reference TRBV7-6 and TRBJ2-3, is GAGVSQSPRYKVTKRGQDVALRCDPISGHVSLYWYRQALGQGPEFLTYFNYEAQQDKSGLPNDRFSAERPEGSISTLTIQRTEQRDSAMYRCASSSSADTQYFGPGTRLTVL.